The 30 T cell receptor beta chains listed next were all sequenced from one sample in a study of identical twins (dated by TCRdb to 2016 to 2017). Library construction relied on 5' RACE. Sequenced on an Illumina HiSeq 2000. TCRdb trimmed public reads at Q25 via fastp, called clones via MiXCR and kept in-frame beta chains. Here each entry gathers all rows of one CDR3 protein and keeps the most common genes and DNA. Counted in this sample were a few hundred thousand distinct CDR3 sequences; 8% to 9% of them appeared once. Clones ranked in the top ten supply approximately 2.1% of the sample. These data were also filed under a second study, of yellow fever vaccine responses in identical twins.

The sample was memory (CD45RO+) T cells sorted from blood. The cell subset or site label, read with the paper, signifies: CD45RO+ enriched T cells. These receptors all come from a woman in her late teens or twenties in good health.

V is TRBV12-5 and J is TRBJ2-1, with no clear D. CDR3 length equals 14 residues. CDR1 and CDR2 from the germline V gene are LGHNT and FRNRAP. V was cut by 1 base and J by 5 bases, with 9 bases left in between. The CDR3 protein is CASGLDNKDNEQFF. CDR3 sequence (DNA): TGTGCTAGTGGTTTGGACAACAAAGACAATGAGCAGTTCTTC.

This chain joins TRBV5-5 and TRBJ2-7; 11 bases are a match to TRBD2. The CDR3 has 14 residues. Losses at the gene ends were 0 bases for V and 9 bases for J; bases not matched to a gene: 5. CDR1 is SGHKS and CDR2 is YYEKEE in the germline V gene (reference sequence). CDR3 residues: CASSLALAGGLQYV. CDR3 nucleotides: TGTGCCAGCAGCTTGGCCTTAGCGGGAGGGCTGCAGTACGTC.

This clonotype was seen only a few times. The V and J genes are TRBV2 and TRBJ1-1; a possible D gene is TRBD1 (6 bases). CDR1 SNHLY and CDR2 FYNNEI come from the germline V gene. This CDR3 contains 15 residues. Trimming shortened V by 6 bases and J by 1 base, and 15 bases separated the two germline ends. As DNA, the CDR3 is TGTGCCAGCAGGCACGGCAGGGGAAGGAACACTGAAGCTTTCTTT. Protein: CASRHGRGRNTEAFF.

This clonotype was picked up a small number of times. CDR3 sequence: CASSSPDRSTEAFF. The CDR3 DNA reads TGTGCCAGCAGCTCTCCCGACAGGAGCACTGAAGCTTTCTTT. The chain employs TRBV9 and TRBJ1-1; TRBD1 might be the D (6 bases). The V gene's germline CDR1 is SGDLS and CDR2 YYNGEE. The germline V and J ends were trimmed by 4 bases and 4 bases, with 14 bases remaining between them. This CDR3 is 14 amino acids long.

The table lists this clonotype with a few counts. The chain joins TRBV5-1 to TRBJ2-1; D ambiguous. In germline, CDR1 is SGHRS, CDR2 YFSETQ. V gave up 0 bases and J gave up 0 bases, with 10 bases separating them. The CDR3 spans 16 residues. The CDR3 DNA reads TGCGCCAGCAGCTTGGATCTCCTGAGCTCCTACAATGAGCAGTTCTTC. It encodes CASSLDLLSSYNEQFF.

The rearrangement joins TRBV5-1 to TRBJ2-3; 8 nucleotides line up with TRBD1. The trim removed 3 bases at V and 5 bases at J, leaving 5 bases unmatched. Germline assignment: CDR1 SGHRS and CDR2 YFSETQ. This CDR3 comprises 14 residues. CDR3 nucleotides: TGCGCCAGCAGCTCTGGACAGGGAAAAGATACGCAGTATTTT. It yields the protein CASSSGQGKDTQYF.

This chain joins TRBV6-5 and TRBJ2-7, with a possible D match to TRBD2 (5 bases). Germline CDR1 is MNHEY and CDR2 is SVGAGI. Trimming took off 4 bases at V and 6 bases at J, with 22 bases between the two ends. CDR3 length equals 16 residues. CDR3 region: CASSLTTEQLTAEQYF. The CDR3 nucleotides are TGTGCCAGCAGTTTGACTACAGAGCAACTTACGGCCGAGCAGTACTTC.

There are a few counts of this clonotype. The chain carries TRBV5-6 and TRBJ1-2; 11 bases agree with TRBD1. CDR3 length equals 14 residues. Per germline, CDR1 SGHDT and CDR2 YYEEEE. J was trimmed by 5 bases and V by 4 bases; bases with no gene match: 4. The CDR3 protein is CASSQDRGRYGYTF. CDR3 DNA: TGTGCCAGCAGCCAGGACAGGGGGCGGTATGGCTACACCTTC.

Ten or more counts support this clonotype. This chain uses TRBV18 with TRBJ2-1; D is perhaps TRBD1 (7 bases). This CDR3 comprises 16 residues. Germline V gives CDR1 KGHSH, CDR2 LQKENI. Trimming removed 0 bases at V and 9 bases at J, with 18 bases between. DNA of the CDR3: TGTGCCAGCTCACCACCAGAGGAGGGGGCGCGAGGTGAGCAGTTCTTC. Translated: CASSPPEEGARGEQFF.

The CDR3 region has the DNA TGTGCCAGCAGCCAAGATTTGGGACAGGGTAAAGCTTTCTTT. Its protein is CASSQDLGQGKAFF. V usage is TRBV3-1 and J usage is TRBJ1-1, with 9 bases fitting TRBD1. Germline V gives CDR1 LGHDT, CDR2 YNNKEL (reference sequence). J was trimmed by 9 bases and V by 0 bases; bases with no gene match: 5. The CDR3 covers 14 residues.

The table lists this clonotype with a few counts. The rearrangement uses TRBV23-1 and TRBJ2-7; TRBD2 aligns across 7 bases. TRBV23-1 is an ORF for which the function is uncertain. CDR3 length equals 16 residues. With 4 bases clipped from V and 4 bases from J, the junction kept 13 bases outside the gene matches. The CDR3 reads CASSRATSRFLYEQYV. The CDR3 DNA follows: TGCGCCAGCAGTCGGGCGACTAGCCGGTTTTTATACGAGCAGTACGTC.

This clonotype has a handful of counts. The chain links TRBV20-1 to TRBJ1-5, with D perhaps TRBD1 (6 bases). Trimming shortened V by 6 bases and J by 0 bases, and 18 bases separated the two germline ends. Germline assignment: CDR1 DFQATT and CDR2 SNEGSKA (reference sequence). There are 16 residues in the CDR3. Written as DNA, the CDR3 is TGCAGTGCCCACACTCAGACAGGCTATAGCAATCAGCCCCAGCATTTT. It is translated as CSAHTQTGYSNQPQHF.

As concerns this clonotype: The junction departs from the called germline gene at one end, perhaps through a read error. The chain is built from TRBV3-1 and TRBJ2-2; a possible D gene is TRBD1 (6 bases). The V gene's germline CDR1 is LGHDT and CDR2 YNNKEL (reference sequence). CDR3 length equals 16 residues. As DNA, the CDR3 is TGTGCTAGTGGTCCCAGGGGTAGGGGGAACACCGGGGAGCAGTTTTTT. It specifies CASGPRGRGNTGEQFF.

This clonotype was counted ten times or more. V gene TRBV5-1 combines with J gene TRBJ2-1, with TRBD2 matching over 10 bases. The CDR3 spans 15 residues. Trimming took 5 bases from V and 5 from J; bases not matched to a gene: 7. Germline V gene lookup returns CDR1 SGHRS and CDR2 YFSETQ. CDR3 in DNA: TGCGCCAGCAGATTAGTACTAGCGGGGAACAATGAGCAGTTCTTC. Translated, it gives CASRLVLAGNNEQFF.

The rearrangement links TRBV7-9 to TRBJ1-2; the D is unclear. This CDR3 comprises 13 residues. V was clipped by 8 bases and J by 0 bases, with 10 bases between them. CDR1 SEHNR and CDR2 FQNEAQ come from the germline V gene (reference sequence). This CDR3 reads CASAPDSNYGYTF. As DNA, the CDR3 is TGTGCCAGCGCCCCAGACTCTAACTATGGCTACACCTTC.

The chain recombines TRBV20-1 with TRBJ1-6; perhaps TRBD1 as D (6 bases). Germline V gives CDR1 DFQATT, CDR2 SNEGSKA (reference sequence). The V end was cut by 6 bases, the J end by 5 bases, with 17 bases between. The CDR3 totals 15 residues. In DNA form, the CDR3 reads TGCAGTGCCAAGATTACAGGGATAGATAATTCACCCCTCCACTTT. Translating gives CSAKITGIDNSPLHF.

This clonotype has ten or more counts. The chain combines TRBV12-3 or TRBV12-4 with TRBJ2-1; 8 nucleotides match TRBD2. J lost 3 bases, V lost 7 bases, and 5 bases had no gene match. The CDR3 runs to 14 residues. The CDR3 loop is CASTPTSVYNEQFF. CDR3 in DNA: TGTGCCAGCACCCCGACTAGCGTCTACAATGAGCAGTTCTTC.

The chain carries TRBV7-9 and TRBJ2-5; D gene unclear. Per the germline V gene, CDR1 is SEHNR and CDR2 is FQNEAQ (reference sequence). V gave up 4 bases and J gave up 3 bases, with 9 bases separating them. The CDR3 is 13 residues long. The CDR3 DNA reads TGTGCCAGCAGCTCTGGGCCTAAAGAGACCCAGTACTTC. This translates into CASSSGPKETQYF.

In this sample, this clonotype turned up many times. The V and J genes are TRBV7-9 and TRBJ1-1, with no clear D. V lost 3 bases and J lost 1, with 9 bases in between. The CDR3 has 14 amino acids. Germline CDR1 reads SEHNR; CDR2 reads FQNEAQ (reference sequence). CDR3 in DNA: TGTGCCAGCAGCTTTGAAGGTGGGAACACTGAAGCTTTCTTT. This encodes CASSFEGGNTEAFF.

This sequence joins TRBV6-1 and TRBJ2-2; D tentatively fits TRBD1 or TRBD2 (5 bases each). Looked up from germline, CDR1 is MNHNS and CDR2 is SASEGT. The CDR3 extends over 19 amino acids. V gave up 0 bases and J gave up 1 base, with 18 bases separating them. The CDR3 region has the DNA TGTGCCAGCAGTGAAGCGCGCGGATCCGGGACGCTGAACACCGGGGAGCTGTTTTTT. Its translation is CASSEARGSGTLNTGELFF.

Concerning this clonotype itself: A much larger clonotype is one base distant, so this may be a read error. The chain recombines TRBV4-2 with TRBJ2-1; TRBD2 matches at 15 bases. CDR3 length equals 19 residues. Looked up from germline, CDR1 is LGHNA and CDR2 is YNFKEQ. CDR3 nucleotides: TGTGCCAGGAGCCGCGAGGGACTAGCGGGGGGAAGCTCCTACAATGAGCAGTTCTTC. It codes for CARSREGLAGGSSYNEQFF.

This clonotype has only a few counts. This sequence joins TRBV28 and TRBJ2-3; D is ambiguous. From germline, CDR1 is MDHEN and CDR2 SYDVKM. V lost 6 bases and J lost 1, with 11 bases in between. This CDR3 has 14 amino acids. CDR3 loop: CASRRRWGTDTQYF. CDR3 bases: TGTGCCAGCAGAAGACGGTGGGGCACAGATACGCAGTATTTT.

This clonotype turned up a few times. The gene calls are TRBV11-2 and TRBJ1-1; 9 nucleotides agree with TRBD1. The V and J ends lost 5 bases and 1 base, in that order; junction bases with no gene match: 5. The CDR3 runs 15 residues. Per the germline V gene, CDR1 is SGHAT and CDR2 is FQNNGV. The CDR3 sequence: CASSARTGENTEAFF. CDR3 in DNA: TGTGCCAGCAGCGCACGGACAGGGGAGAACACTGAAGCTTTCTTT. The complete variable domain, with remaining parts taken from reference TRBV11-2 and TRBJ1-1, reads EAGVAQSPRYKIIEKRQSVAFWCNPISGHATLYWYQQILGQGPKLLIQFQNNGVVDDSQLPKDRFSAERLKGVDSTLKIQPAKLEDSAVYLCASSARTGENTEAFFGQGTRLTVV.

Only a few counts were recorded for this clonotype. The chain is built from TRBV5-5 and TRBJ2-1; D unclear. CDR1 is SGHKS, CDR2 YYEKEE, per germline (reference sequence). The length of the CDR3 is 12 residues. V lost 4 bases, J lost 6 bases, and 8 bases lay in between. CDR3 in amino acids: CASSPRTNEQFF. The DNA of the CDR3 is TGTGCCAGCAGCCCCCGGACCAATGAGCAGTTCTTC.

The V call is TRBV14, the J call TRBJ1-2, with D hard to call. V lost 4 bases and J lost 7, with 16 bases in between. The germline gives CDR1 SGHDN, CDR2 FVKESK. This CDR3 has 14 residues. The CDR3 loop is CASSPARELGGYTF. CDR3 coding DNA: TGTGCCAGCAGCCCCGCCCGGGAACTGGGTGGCTACACCTTC.

This clonotype was counted ten times or more. The chain links TRBV29-1 to TRBJ2-5, with 8 bases lining up with TRBD1. Germline V lookup: CDR1 SQVTM, CDR2 ANQGSEA. The CDR3 length is 15 residues. V shed 3 bases and J 4 bases; nucleotides not matched to a gene: 10. CDR3 residues: CSVDLGRGLAETQYF. DNA of the CDR3: TGCAGCGTTGATTTGGGCAGGGGGCTCGCAGAGACCCAGTACTTC.

This clonotype was counted a single time. This sequence joins TRBV15 and TRBJ1-1; D is perhaps TRBD1 (5 bases). CDR3 length equals 17 residues. The germline V gene has CDR1 LNHNV and CDR2 YYDKDF (reference sequence). Trimming pared 2 bases from V and 6 bases from J, leaving 22 bases between. The CDR3 spells CATSRSGGRSRDPEAFF. For the CDR3, the DNA is TGTGCCACCAGCAGAAGCGGTGGGAGATCCAGGGACCCTGAAGCTTTCTTT.

The chain is built from TRBV7-3 and TRBJ2-1; maybe TRBD1 (6 bases). This CDR3 region has 15 residues. Germline V lookup: CDR1 SGHTA, CDR2 FQGTGA. V was pared by 2 bases and J by 3 bases, with 11 bases between. The DNA of the CDR3 is TGTGCCAGCAGCTTAGCGCTAGGGGGCTACAATGAGCAGTTCTTC. This encodes CASSLALGGYNEQFF.

The chain joins TRBV4-1 to TRBJ1-3; 7 positions agree with TRBD1. J lost 0 bases, V lost 1 base, and 6 bases had no gene match. Germline V lookup: CDR1 MGHRA, CDR2 YSYEKL. This CDR3 comprises 17 residues. The CDR3 nucleotides are TGCGCCAGCAGCCAAGGAGGGGGACAGCTCTCTGGAAACACCATATATTTT. This gives the protein CASSQGGGQLSGNTIYF.

This clonotype was counted only a few times. The chain has TRBV20-1 and TRBJ2-4; 9 bases are shared with TRBD1. Germline loops: CDR1 DFQATT, CDR2 SNEGSKA (reference sequence). The CDR3 runs 18 residues. Unmatched junction bases numbered 14, after V lost 5 bases and J lost 0 bases. CDR3 in amino acids: CSAQPGQGRRGAKNIQYF. DNA for the CDR3: TGCAGTGCTCAGCCGGGACAGGGAAGGAGGGGAGCCAAAAACATTCAGTACTTC.